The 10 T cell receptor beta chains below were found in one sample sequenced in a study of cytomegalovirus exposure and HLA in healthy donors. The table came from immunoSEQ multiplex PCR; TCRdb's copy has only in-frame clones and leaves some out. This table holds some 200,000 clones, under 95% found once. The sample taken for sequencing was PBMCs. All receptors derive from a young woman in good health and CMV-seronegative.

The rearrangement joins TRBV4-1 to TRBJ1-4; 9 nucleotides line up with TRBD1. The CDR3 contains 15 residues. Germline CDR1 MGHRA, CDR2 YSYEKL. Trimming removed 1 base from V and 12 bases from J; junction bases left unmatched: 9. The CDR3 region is CASSQVGGQGNQLFF. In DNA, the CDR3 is TGCGCCAGCAGCCAAGTGGGGGGACAGGGAAACCAACTGTTTTTT.

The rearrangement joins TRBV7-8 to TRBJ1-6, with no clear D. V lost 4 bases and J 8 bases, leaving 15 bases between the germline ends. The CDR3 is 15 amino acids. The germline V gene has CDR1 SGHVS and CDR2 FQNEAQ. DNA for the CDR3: TGTGCCAGCAGCTCCCATAGTGGTACGGATTCACCCCTCCACTTT. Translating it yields CASSSHSGTDSPLHF.

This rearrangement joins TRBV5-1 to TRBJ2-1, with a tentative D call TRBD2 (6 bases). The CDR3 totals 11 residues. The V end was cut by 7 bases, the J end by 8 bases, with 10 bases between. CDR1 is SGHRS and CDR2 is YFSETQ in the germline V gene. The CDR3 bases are TGCGCCAGCGGGGAGGCGTATGAGCAGTTCTTC. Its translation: CASGEAYEQFF. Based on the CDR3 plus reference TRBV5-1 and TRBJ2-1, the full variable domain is KAGVTQTPRYLIKTRGQQVTLSCSPISGHRSVSWYQQTPGQGLQFLFEYFSETQRNKGNFPGRFSGRQFSNSRSEMNVSTLELGDSALYLCASGEAYEQFFGPGTRLTVL.

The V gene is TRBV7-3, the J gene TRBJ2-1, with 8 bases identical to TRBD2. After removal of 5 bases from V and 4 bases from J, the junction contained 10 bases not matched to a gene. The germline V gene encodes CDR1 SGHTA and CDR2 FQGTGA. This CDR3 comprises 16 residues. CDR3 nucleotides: TGTGCCAGCAGCCCCTCACTAGCGGCCTCTTACAATGAGCAGTTCTTC. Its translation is CASSPSLAASYNEQFF.

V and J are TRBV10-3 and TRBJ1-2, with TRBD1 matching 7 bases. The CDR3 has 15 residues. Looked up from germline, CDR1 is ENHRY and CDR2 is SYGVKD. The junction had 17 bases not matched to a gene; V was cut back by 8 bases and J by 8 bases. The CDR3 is CAIAPRATGPLGYTF. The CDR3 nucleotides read TGTGCCATCGCCCCCCGAGCGACAGGGCCTCTCGGCTACACCTTC.

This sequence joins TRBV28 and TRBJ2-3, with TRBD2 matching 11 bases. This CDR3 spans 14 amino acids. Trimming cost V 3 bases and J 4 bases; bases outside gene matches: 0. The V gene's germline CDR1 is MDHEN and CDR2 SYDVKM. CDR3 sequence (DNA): TGTGCCAGCAGTTTGACTAGCGGGGCAGATACGCAGTATTTT. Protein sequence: CASSLTSGADTQYF.

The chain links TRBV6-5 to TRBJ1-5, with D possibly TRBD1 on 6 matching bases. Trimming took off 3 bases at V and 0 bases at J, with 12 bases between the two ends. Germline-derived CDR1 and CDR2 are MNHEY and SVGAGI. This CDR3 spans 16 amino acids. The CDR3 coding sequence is TGTGCCAGCAGTTATGACAGGCGGATTAGCAATCAGCCCCAGCATTTT. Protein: CASSYDRRISNQPQHF.

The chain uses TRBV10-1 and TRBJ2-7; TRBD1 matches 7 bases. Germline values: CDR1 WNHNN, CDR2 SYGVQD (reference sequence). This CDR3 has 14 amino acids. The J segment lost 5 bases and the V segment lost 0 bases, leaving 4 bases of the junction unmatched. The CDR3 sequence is CASSESTGFNEQYF. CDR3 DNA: TGCGCCAGCAGTGAGTCGACAGGGTTCAACGAGCAGTACTTC.

In DNA, the CDR3 is TGTGCCAGCAGCGCAGGGGGCTTGGTGACCCAGTACTTC. Residues: CASSAGGLVTQYF. The V call is TRBV2, the J call TRBJ2-5, with 8 nucleotides matching TRBD1. J gave up 7 bases and V 6 bases, and 7 bases lay outside the gene matches. CDR1 is SNHLY and CDR2 is FYNNEI in the germline V gene. The CDR3 extends over 13 amino acids.

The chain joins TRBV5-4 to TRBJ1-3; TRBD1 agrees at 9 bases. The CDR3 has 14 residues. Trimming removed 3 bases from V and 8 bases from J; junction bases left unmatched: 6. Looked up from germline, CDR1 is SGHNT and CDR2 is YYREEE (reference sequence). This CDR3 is CASSSGQGRDTIYF. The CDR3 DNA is TGTGCCAGCAGCTCGGGACAGGGAAGGGACACCATATATTTT.